Following are 27 T cell receptor beta chains from one sample sequenced in a study of shared clonotypes between healthy human individuals. Clones were sequenced by immunoSEQ multiplex PCR, and TCRdb holds only the in-frame ones, with some missing. The sample has roughly 2.1 million clones, approximately 94% seen once. Selected positively for CCR7 and CD45RO-negative, naive CD8 cells excluded terminally differentiated effector memory CD45RA+ cells. Input material: naive CD8+ T cells from PBMCs. The receptors come from a man aged 18 to 35 in good health. Some clones in this sample may be carry-over from other donors' samples.

This clone was seen once. Other DNA sequences in the same sample also yield this CDR3. This chain connects TRBV5-1 to TRBJ2-7; TRBD1 might be the D (6 bases). The germline CDR1 and CDR2 sequences are SGHRS and YFSETQ. V lost 4 bases and J 0 bases, leaving 11 bases between the germline ends. The length of the CDR3 is 14 residues. The CDR3 reads CASSLGTPSYEQYF. CDR3 in DNA: TGCGCCAGCAGCCTCGGGACACCCTCCTACGAGCAGTACTTC.

The chain carries TRBV14 and TRBJ2-7; D possibly corresponds to TRBD2 (5 bases). The V gene lost 0 bases and the J gene lost 3 bases, with 15 bases spanning the gap. This CDR3 contains 16 residues. Germline assignment: CDR1 SGHDN and CDR2 FVKESK. The CDR3 reads CASSQDLGMSFYEQYF. As DNA, the CDR3 is TGTGCCAGCAGCCAAGATCTCGGGATGTCCTTCTACGAGCAGTACTTC. Variable domain in full (rest from reference TRBV14 and TRBJ2-7): EAGVTQFPSHSVIEKGQTVTLRCDPISGHDNLYWYRRVMGKEIKFLLHFVKESKQDESGMPNNRFLAERTGGTYSTLKVQPAELEDSGVYFCASSQDLGMSFYEQYFGPGTRLTVT.

The rearrangement uses TRBV6-1 and TRBJ2-5; weak D call: TRBD1 (5 bases). V dropped 0 bases and J dropped 5 bases, with 13 bases sitting between them. The germline V gene encodes CDR1 MNHNS and CDR2 SASEGT. The CDR3 extends over 15 amino acids. The CDR3, as DNA: TGTGCCAGCAGTGAAGCGGGGCCTAAGGGGGAGACCCAGTACTTC. This encodes CASSEAGPKGETQYF.

J is TRBJ2-7 and V is TRBV11-2; 12 nucleotides align to TRBD2. The J segment lost 6 bases and the V segment lost 4 bases, leaving 10 bases of the junction unmatched. From germline, CDR1 is SGHAT and CDR2 FQNNGV. The CDR3 spans 16 residues. This CDR3 reads CASSYTLAGGPGEQYF. CDR3 in DNA: TGTGCCAGCAGCTATACCCTAGCGGGAGGGCCTGGCGAGCAGTACTTC.

The V gene is TRBV7-8, the J gene TRBJ1-1, with D perhaps TRBD1 (6 bases). V lost 3 bases and J lost 5, with 16 bases in between. Germline V lookup: CDR1 SGHVS, CDR2 FQNEAQ. The CDR3 totals 15 residues. This CDR3 reads CASSFRNRAATEAFF. In DNA form, the CDR3 reads TGTGCCAGCAGCTTTAGAAACAGGGCTGCGACTGAAGCTTTCTTT.

This rearrangement joins TRBV5-1 to TRBJ1-2; TRBD1 is a possible D gene (5 bases). The V gene's germline CDR1 is SGHRS and CDR2 YFSETQ. V lost 0 bases and J 7 bases, leaving 10 bases between the germline ends. The CDR3 totals 13 residues. CDR3 sequence: CASSLVLQGGYTF. For the CDR3, the DNA is TGCGCCAGCAGCTTGGTCCTCCAGGGTGGCTACACCTTC.

This chain links TRBV27 with TRBJ2-5; 8 bases map to TRBD1. The trim removed 4 bases at V and 3 bases at J, leaving 4 bases unmatched. The CDR3 sequence is 14 residues long. Per germline, CDR1 MNHEY and CDR2 SMNVEV (reference sequence). CDR3 nucleotides: TGTGCCAGCAGTTCGACAGGGGTAAAAGAGACCCAGTACTTC. It yields the protein CASSSTGVKETQYF.

This chain uses TRBV6-7 with TRBJ1-4; D might be TRBD1 (5 bases). TRBV6-7 is noted as an ORF with a role that remains uncertain. This CDR3 has 19 amino acids. Trimming shortened V by 5 bases and J by 0 bases, and 22 bases separated the two germline ends. CDR3 coding DNA: TGTGCCAGCAGTACAGCGAAGAGACAGCTCCTTGCAACTAATGAAAAACTGTTTTTT. As protein: CASSTAKRQLLATNEKLFF.

V is TRBV27 and J is TRBJ2-1; D might be TRBD1 or TRBD2, each matching 6 bases. The ends were cut back, 1 base at V and 8 bases at J, with 21 bases in the middle. This CDR3 has 17 residues. Germline V CDR1 and CDR2: MNHEY, SMNVEV (reference sequence). The CDR3 DNA sequence: TGTGCCAGCAGTTTATTGGGGGGCCAGGGACCGGTTGATGAGCAGTTCTTC. Its protein product is CASSLLGGQGPVDEQFF.

The table lists this clone with a count of one. The chain employs TRBV4-1 and TRBJ1-1; perhaps TRBD1 as D (6 bases). Germline CDR1 is MGHRA and CDR2 is YSYEKL. CDR3 length equals 19 residues. The V gene lost 4 bases and the J gene lost 0 bases, with 24 bases spanning the gap. This chain's CDR3 is CASSPGSAGVISMNTEAFF. CDR3 nucleotides: TGCGCCAGCAGCCCCGGTTCGGCAGGGGTGATTTCCATGAACACTGAAGCTTTCTTT.

The chain uses TRBV5-1 and TRBJ2-3; D not resolved. Germline-derived CDR1 and CDR2 are SGHRS and YFSETQ. The CDR3 is 13 residues long. V was shortened by 4 bases and J by 4 bases, with 10 bases between the two germline ends. CDR3 bases: TGCGCCAGCAGCCCTCTTGGGCCAGATACGCAGTATTTT. Protein product: CASSPLGPDTQYF.

This chain connects TRBV23-1 to TRBJ1-5; D unresolved. TRBV23-1 is assigned to the ORF class and has an uncertain function. Between the trimmed V and J ends, which lost 3 bases and 5 bases, there was a span of 14 bases. This CDR3 has 15 residues. The DNA for the CDR3 is TGCGCCAGCAGTCAGGGCGCACCGCGGCATCAGCCCCAGCATTTT. Translated: CASSQGAPRHQPQHF.

The chain recombines TRBV4-1 with TRBJ1-4; possibly TRBD1 for D (6 bases). The CDR3 has 13 residues. V was shortened by 5 bases and J by 8 bases, with 12 bases between the two germline ends. Germline loops: CDR1 MGHRA, CDR2 YSYEKL. CDR3 nucleotides: TGCGCCAGCAGCAGGGGGGCCTACGAAAAACTGTTTTTT. Translating gives CASSRGAYEKLFF.

In this sample, this clone turned up once. The V and J genes are TRBV9 and TRBJ2-3; a weak D match, TRBD2 (5 bases). This CDR3 has 15 residues. Trimming stripped 6 bases from V and 4 bases from J, with 18 bases between. CDR1 is SGDLS and CDR2 is YYNGEE in the germline V gene. The CDR3 DNA is TGTGCCAGCAACCTAGCAGGAGTGGGCCCAGATACGCAGTATTTT. As protein: CASNLAGVGPDTQYF.

The chain combines TRBV27 with TRBJ2-7; the D gene is possibly TRBD1 (6 bases). The CDR3 is 16 amino acids. Germline CDR1 is MNHEY and CDR2 is SMNVEV (reference sequence). Trimming took off 0 bases at V and 3 bases at J, with 15 bases between the two ends. CDR3 amino acids: CASSLSKGTSYYEQYF. CDR3 DNA sequence: TGTGCCAGCAGTTTATCGAAAGGGACATCCTACTACGAGCAGTACTTC.

To note about this clone: This sample also contains other DNA sequences that code for the same CDR3. This sequence joins TRBV27 and TRBJ1-1; a weak D match, TRBD1 (5 bases). This CDR3 spans 14 amino acids. The germline gives CDR1 MNHEY, CDR2 SMNVEV (reference sequence). V was clipped by 2 bases and J by 1 base, with 8 bases between them. The CDR3 nucleotides are TGTGCCAGCAGTTTACGACAGTCGAACACTGAAGCTTTCTTT. This gives the protein CASSLRQSNTEAFF.

The V call is TRBV10-3, the J call TRBJ2-7; TRBD2 aligns across 8 bases. The V gene's germline CDR1 is ENHRY and CDR2 SYGVKD. Trimming removed 5 bases from V and 3 bases from J; junction bases left unmatched: 3. The length of the CDR3 is 13 residues. This CDR3 is CAISYGTSYEQYF. CDR3 sequence (DNA): TGTGCCATCAGTTACGGGACTAGCTACGAGCAGTACTTC.

The gene calls are TRBV6-6 and TRBJ1-1, with D unresolved. The CDR3 has 13 residues. Germline-derived CDR1 and CDR2 are MNHNY and SVGAGI (reference sequence). V lost 1 base and J lost 5, with 8 bases in between. The CDR3 bases are TGTGCCAGCAGTTACTTACTAGAAACTGAAGCTTTCTTT. Amino acids: CASSYLLETEAFF.

The chain links TRBV29-1 to TRBJ2-7; D gene uncertain. V was trimmed by 4 bases and J by 4 bases, leaving 8 bases between them. CDR1 and CDR2 from the germline V gene are SQVTM and ANQGSEA. The CDR3 is made up of 11 amino acids. The CDR3 DNA reads as TGCAGCGTTGTGGAGAGTTACGAGCAGTACTTC. The encoded protein is CSVVESYEQYF.

J is TRBJ1-1 and V is TRBV30; 7 bases map to TRBD1. Germline values: CDR1 GTSNPN, CDR2 SVGIG (reference sequence). The CDR3 totals 13 residues. Trimming cost V 7 bases and J 4 bases; bases outside gene matches: 9. The chain's CDR3 is CAFYRGWSTEAFF. As DNA, the CDR3 is TGTGCCTTCTACAGGGGTTGGAGCACTGAAGCTTTCTTT. Using reference TRBV30 and TRBJ1-1 for the parts outside the CDR3, the full variable domain is SQTIHQWPATLVQPVGSPLSLECTVEGTSNPNLYWYRQAAGRGLQLLFYSVGIGQISSEVPQNLSASRPQDRQFILSSKKLLLSDSGFYLCAFYRGWSTEAFFGQGTRLTVV.

The J gene is TRBJ2-7, the V gene TRBV5-1; the D call may be TRBD1 or TRBD2 (5 bases each). The CDR3 consists of 14 residues. Germline lookup yields CDR1 SGHRS and CDR2 YFSETQ. The V and J ends lost 0 bases and 6 bases respectively, with 13 bases between them. This CDR3 reads CASSLGGYSTEQYF. CDR3 DNA: TGCGCCAGCAGCTTGGGGGGGTACAGTACCGAGCAGTACTTC.

The chain joins TRBV2 to TRBJ2-3, with TRBD1 as a possible D gene (5 bases). Germline lookup yields CDR1 SNHLY and CDR2 FYNNEI. This CDR3 comprises 17 residues. V was clipped by 0 bases and J by 0 bases, with 13 bases between them. The DNA of the CDR3 is TGTGCCAGCAGTGAAGCGGCAGGGATACCTAGCACAGATACGCAGTATTTT. This gives the protein CASSEAAGIPSTDTQYF.

J is TRBJ2-7 and V is TRBV27, with 11 bases fitting TRBD1. Per the germline V gene, CDR1 is MNHEY and CDR2 is SMNVEV (reference sequence). This CDR3 contains 14 residues. The junction had 5 bases not matched to a gene; V was cut back by 5 bases and J by 5 bases. The CDR3 nucleotides are TGTGCCAGCAGTGAATGGACAGGGGGCGACGAGCAGTACTTC. This codes for CASSEWTGGDEQYF.

The chain employs TRBV5-6 and TRBJ2-7; D ambiguous. The CDR3 sequence is 13 residues long. Germline assignment: CDR1 SGHDT and CDR2 YYEEEE. The V and J ends lost 0 bases and 7 bases respectively, with 11 bases between them. In DNA, the CDR3 is TGTGCCAGCAGCTTGGGTGGAGCGTCAGAGCAGTACTTC. Translated: CASSLGGASEQYF.

The V gene is TRBV2, the J gene TRBJ1-1; no firm D call. CDR1 SNHLY and CDR2 FYNNEI come from the germline V gene. V gave up 7 bases and J gave up 7 bases, with 19 bases separating them. The CDR3 contains 14 residues. The CDR3 loop reads CASMAHPERGEAFF. DNA for the CDR3: TGTGCCAGCATGGCACATCCTGAACGAGGTGAAGCTTTCTTT.

The CDR3 bases are TGTGCCAGCAGTTACTCGCAGGGTCGATTAGGAGAGACCCAGTACTTC. Encoded protein: CASSYSQGRLGETQYF. The gene calls are TRBV6-6 and TRBJ2-5, with D perhaps matching TRBD1 (5 bases). The CDR3 has 16 amino acids. Trimming took 0 bases from V and 4 from J, leaving 15 bases between them. CDR1 and CDR2 from the germline V gene are MNHNY and SVGAGI (reference sequence).

The rearrangement links TRBV28 to TRBJ2-1, with 11 bases identical to TRBD2. Trimming took 6 bases from V and 8 from J; bases not matched to a gene: 6. The CDR3 is made up of 14 amino acids. CDR1 and CDR2 from the germline V gene are MDHEN and SYDVKM. The CDR3: CASSELAGVDEQFF. DNA for the CDR3: TGTGCCAGCAGCGAACTAGCGGGAGTGGATGAGCAGTTCTTC. Using reference TRBV28 and TRBJ2-1 for the parts outside the CDR3, the full variable domain is DVKVTQSSRYLVKRTGEKVFLECVQDMDHENMFWYRQDPGLGLRLIYFSYDVKMKEKGDIPEGYSVSREKKERFSLILESASTNQTSMYLCASSELAGVDEQFFGPGTRLTVL.